This T cell receptor (beta chain) emerged from a study of siplizumab effects on memory and regulatory T cells. The study's findings and limits: Tracing alloreactive clones into unstimulated subsets worked for only a minor fraction of them. On average, about 70% of mappable alloreactive CD4+ clones were Treg-derived under siplizumab, against 25% to 30% in controls.

The CDR3 is 15 residues long. Germline CDR1 SGDLS, CDR2 YYNGEE. The junction had 9 bases not matched to a gene; V was cut back by 3 bases and J by 5 bases. Measured with immunoSEQ multiplex PCR; TCRdb has only the in-frame clones, and not every one. The table has fewer than 120,000 clones, over 85% seen once; the top ten hold 1.3%. Worth noting for this clone: Its antigen is unidentified.

The source of this sequence is a human donor in good health. This chain uses TRBV9 with TRBJ2-5, with TRBD2 matching over 8 bases. The sequenced sample consisted of CD4+ T cells sorted from blood. The CDR3 DNA reads TGTGCCAGCAGCGCACTTGGCGGGGGGACGGAGACCCAGTACTTC. Amino acid sequence: CASSALGGGTETQYF.